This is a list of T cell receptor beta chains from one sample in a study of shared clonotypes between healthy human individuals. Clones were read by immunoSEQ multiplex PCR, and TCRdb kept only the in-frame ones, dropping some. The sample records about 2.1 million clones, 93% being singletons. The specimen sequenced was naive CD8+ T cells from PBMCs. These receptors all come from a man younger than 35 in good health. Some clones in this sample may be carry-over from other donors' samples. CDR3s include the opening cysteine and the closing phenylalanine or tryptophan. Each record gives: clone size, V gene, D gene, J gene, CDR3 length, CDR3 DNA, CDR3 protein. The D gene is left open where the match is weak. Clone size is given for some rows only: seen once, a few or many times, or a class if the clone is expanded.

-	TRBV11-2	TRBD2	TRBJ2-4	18	TGTGCCAGCAGCTTAGGCCCGGGACTAGCGGTAGCCAAAAACATTCAGTACTTC	CASSLGPGLAVAKNIQYF
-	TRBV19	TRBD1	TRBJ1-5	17	TGTGCCAGTAGTATTTGGGACAGGGTCGTGAGCAATCAGCCCCAGCATTTT	CASSIWDRVVSNQPQHF
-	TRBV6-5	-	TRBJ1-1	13	TGTGCCAGCAGCTTCGTGTCCAACACTGAAGCTTTCTTT	CASSFVSNTEAFF
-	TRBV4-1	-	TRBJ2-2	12	TGCGCCAGTGTAGCGGACACCGGGGAGCTGTTTTTT	CASVADTGELFF
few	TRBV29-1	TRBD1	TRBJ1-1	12	TGCAGCGTTGGACAGGGAAACACTGAAGCTTTCTTT	CSVGQGNTEAFF
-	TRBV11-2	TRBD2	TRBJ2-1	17	TGTGCCAGCAGCCCGAGAGCGGGAGCCTCCTCCTACAATGAGCAGTTCTTC	CASSPRAGASSYNEQFF
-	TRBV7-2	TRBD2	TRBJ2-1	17	TGTGCCAGCAGCTTAGGGGACTACAAACAACTCCACAATGAGCAGTTCTTC	CASSLGDYKQLHNEQFF
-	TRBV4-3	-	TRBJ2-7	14	TGCGCCAGCAGCCAAGGGACCGTGTACTACGAGCAGTACTTC	CASSQGTVYYEQYF
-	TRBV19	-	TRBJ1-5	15	TGTGCCAGTAGTTCGCCGGGAAGGGGTAATCAGCCCCAGCATTTT	CASSSPGRGNQPQHF
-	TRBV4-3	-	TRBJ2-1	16	TGCGCCAGCAGCCAAGATCCCAGGGTAGGGACTAATGAGCAGTTCTTC	CASSQDPRVGTNEQFF
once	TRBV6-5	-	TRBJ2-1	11	TGTGCCAGCAGCTCCGACAATGAGCAGTTCTTC	CASSSDNEQFF
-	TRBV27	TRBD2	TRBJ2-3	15	TGTGCCAGCAGTCCCGGACTAGCGAGCACAGATACGCAGTATTTT	CASSPGLASTDTQYF
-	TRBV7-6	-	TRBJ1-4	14	TGTGCCAGCAGCCCAGACTTTCCTAATGAAAAACTGTTTTTT	CASSPDFPNEKLFF
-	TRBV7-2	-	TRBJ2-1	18	TGTGCCAGCAGCTTAGCGGCTCGAGCGGCCAACTCCCACAATGAGCAGTTCTTC	CASSLAARAANSHNEQFF
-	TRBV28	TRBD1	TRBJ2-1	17	TGTGCCAGCAGTGCCTACTTCCGGACAGGGCCCTACAATGAGCAGTTCTTC	CASSAYFRTGPYNEQFF
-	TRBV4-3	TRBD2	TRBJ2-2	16	TGCGCCAGCAGCTATGGTAGCGGGAGAGGAACCGGGGAGCTGTTTTTT	CASSYGSGRGTGELFF
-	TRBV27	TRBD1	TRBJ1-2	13	TGTGCCAGCAGTCCAGGGGGACATATTGGCTACACCTTC	CASSPGGHIGYTF
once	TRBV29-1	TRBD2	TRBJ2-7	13	TGCAGCGTTGTAAGCGGGAGAACCTACGAGCAGTACTTC	CSVVSGRTYEQYF
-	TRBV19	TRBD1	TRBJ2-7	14	TGTGCCAGTAGCAGCGGCAGGGGGCTCTACGAGCAGTACTTC	CASSSGRGLYEQYF
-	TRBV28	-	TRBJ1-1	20	TGTGCCAGCACCTATGCGGCCAGGAGGGGAGAGGGGCCGGGGAACACTGAAGCTTTCTTT	CASTYAARRGEGPGNTEAFF
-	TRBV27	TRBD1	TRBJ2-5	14	TGTGCCAGCAGTTACAGGGGGCCTCAAGAGACCCAGTACTTC	CASSYRGPQETQYF
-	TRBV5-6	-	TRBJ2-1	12	TGTGCCAGCAGCTCTAGGTTTAATGAGCAGTTCTTC	CASSSRFNEQFF
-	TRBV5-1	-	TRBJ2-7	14	TGCGCCAGCAGCCCTAGACAGGCTACCTACGAGCAGTACTTC	CASSPRQATYEQYF
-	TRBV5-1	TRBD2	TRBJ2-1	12	TGCGCCAGCAGCAGGGACTACACGGAGCAGTTCTTC	CASSRDYTEQFF
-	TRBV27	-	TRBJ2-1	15	TGTGCCAGCAGTTTGGTGGGGGGGCCTTCGGGTGAGCAGTTCTTC	CASSLVGGPSGEQFF
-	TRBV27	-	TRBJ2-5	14	TGTGCCAGCAGTTTACTAGGCGTCCCAGAGACCCAGTACTTC	CASSLLGVPETQYF